A selection of T cell receptor beta chains follows, all from one sample in a study of Ad26.COV2.S vaccination and SARS-CoV-2 variants. Produced via immunoSEQ multiplex PCR; TCRdb's table is partial and in-frame only. This sample yields 300,000 to 350,000 clones, of which around 90% are seen a single time; around 5.8% belongs to the top ten. Sequenced here: peripheral blood, sampled in a trial of Ad26.COV2.S vaccine versus placebo. The receptors derive from a person aged 18-65 years who received the Ad26.COV2.S COVID-19 vaccine or a placebo. CDR3s include the opening cysteine and the closing phenylalanine or tryptophan. The D gene is left open where the match is weak. Expanded clones get a size class; other rows say once, few or many, or leave the size out.

abundance	d_gene	j_gene	v_gene	CDR3nt	CDR3aa
once	NA	TRBJ1-1	TRBV4-3	TGCGCCAGCAGCCAAGTAACGGGGAACACTGAAGCTTTCTTT	CASSQVTGNTEAFF
once	TRBD2	TRBJ2-1	TRBV5-4	TGTGCCAGCAGCCTTAGCGGGAGGACCTACAATGAGCAGTTCTTC	CASSLSGRTYNEQFF
NA	TRBD1	TRBJ1-6	TRBV30	TGTGCCTGGAGGGACAGGGGATTTGGTTCACCCCTCCACTTT	CAWRDRGFGSPLHF
NA	NA	TRBJ1-2	TRBV28	TGTGCCAGCAGTTTAAGTGTGGGGGAAAAGGGTGGCTACACCTTC	CASSLSVGEKGGYTF
once	NA	TRBJ2-1	TRBV4-1	TGCGCCAGCAGCCTTAATGCGGGACGGAGCTCCTACAATGAGCAGTTCTTC	CASSLNAGRSSYNEQFF
NA	NA	TRBJ1-2	TRBV6-2/TRBV6-3	TGTGCCAGCAGTGGGGACTCCCACCCCTATGGCTACACCTTC	CASSGDSHPYGYTF
NA	TRBD1	TRBJ1-4	TRBV19	TGTGCCAGTAGTCCGACAGGGGTCGAAAAACTGTTTTTT	CASSPTGVEKLFF
NA	TRBD1	TRBJ2-7	TRBV5-6	TGTGCCAGCAGCCTAAGACTCCGGGACAGGGACTACGAGCAGTACTTC	CASSLRLRDRDYEQYF
NA	NA	TRBJ2-7	TRBV6-2/TRBV6-3	TGTGCCAGCAGTTCCCCGAGAGGGGGGATCTACGAGCAGTACTTC	CASSSPRGGIYEQYF
NA	NA	TRBJ1-3	TRBV30	TGTGCCTGGAATGCGGCGGTCGGAAACACCATATATTTT	CAWNAAVGNTIYF
NA	NA	TRBJ1-2	TRBV4-3	TGCGCCAGCAGCCAGGAGTGGCAGGTACACTATGGCTACACCTTC	CASSQEWQVHYGYTF
NA	TRBD2	TRBJ2-7	TRBV7-2	TGTGCCAGCAGCTTTAGTTTTGTGGGACTAGGCCCTCTCGAGCAGTACTTC	CASSFSFVGLGPLEQYF
many	NA	TRBJ2-2	TRBV11-3	TGTGCCAGCAGCTTAGCATACACCGGGGAGCTGTTTTTT	CASSLAYTGELFF
NA	NA	TRBJ1-1	TRBV29-1	TGCAGCGTCGACGACCAAGGGGGCACTGAAGCTTTCTTT	CSVDDQGGTEAFF